A single sample is the source of the 15 T cell receptor beta chains below, sequenced in a study of blood T cell repertoires in COVID-19. Sequencing was performed with immunoSEQ multiplex PCR; in TCRdb, only in-frame clones are kept and a portion is missing. The table records a few hundred thousand clones, around 83% of them present only once. The sample consisted of PBMCs or T cells enriched from blood (not recorded which). Every receptor here comes from a woman in her fifties or sixties who had recovered from COVID-19.

This chain connects TRBV24-1 to TRBJ2-1; no clear D. Germline CDR1 is KGHDR and CDR2 is SFDVKD. V lost 5 bases and J lost 4, with 11 bases in between. The CDR3 contains 14 residues. CDR3 nucleotide sequence: TGTGCCACCAGTGGCGGAAAAAAGTACAATGAGCAGTTCTTC. It is translated as CATSGGKKYNEQFF.

This chain uses TRBV4-1 with TRBJ1-2; 7 nucleotides match TRBD1. Germline CDR1 is MGHRA and CDR2 is YSYEKL. The V and J ends lost 0 bases and 4 bases, in that order; junction bases with no gene match: 8. The CDR3 runs 16 residues. Written as DNA, the CDR3 is TGCGCCAGCAGCCAAGATAAGGGGGCCGTACCCTATGGCTACACCTTC. Translated, it gives CASSQDKGAVPYGYTF.

V gene TRBV9 combines with J gene TRBJ2-7; no firm D call. The CDR3 is 14 residues long. V was clipped by 0 bases and J by 2 bases, with 9 bases between them. The germline CDR1 and CDR2 sequences are SGDLS and YYNGEE. CDR3 nucleotides: TGTGCCAGCAGCGTAGACCCTAACCCCTACGAGCAGTACTTC. The encoded protein is CASSVDPNPYEQYF. The full variable domain, its missing parts supplied by reference TRBV9 and TRBJ2-7, is DSGVTQTPKHLITATGQRVTLRCSPRSGDLSVYWYQQSLDQGLQFLIQYYNGEERAKGNILERFSAQQFPDLHSELNLSSLELGDSALYFCASSVDPNPYEQYFGPGTRLTVT.

This clone was detected only a few times. The chain uses TRBV4-1 and TRBJ2-1, with 8 bases lining up with TRBD2. V dropped 3 bases and J dropped 4; count of bases not matched to a gene: 8. CDR1 and CDR2 (germline): MGHRA, YSYEKL. The CDR3 has 16 residues. The CDR3 coding sequence is TGCGCCAGCAGCCAGGGGGAGGGCGGGGGGTACAATGAGCAGTTCTTC. Protein: CASSQGEGGGYNEQFF.

In the case of this clone: Other DNA sequences in the same sample also yield this CDR3. The chain is built from TRBV5-1 and TRBJ1-1, with 8 nucleotides matching TRBD1. The CDR3 extends over 14 amino acids. Unmatched junction bases numbered 2, after V lost 3 bases and J lost 1 base. Germline V gene data show CDR1 as SGHRS and CDR2 as YFSETQ. The CDR3 reads CASSWGQANTEAFF. The CDR3 DNA reads TGCGCCAGCAGCTGGGGACAGGCGAACACTGAAGCTTTCTTT.

The rearrangement uses TRBV4-3 and TRBJ2-1; 7 bases fit TRBD2. In germline, CDR1 is LGHNA, CDR2 YSLEER. This CDR3 spans 13 amino acids. The V and J ends lost 8 bases and 8 bases, in that order; junction bases with no gene match: 9. The CDR3 sequence is CASGRGNGDEQFF. CDR3 coding DNA: TGCGCCAGCGGGAGGGGCAATGGCGATGAGCAGTTCTTC.

This chain connects TRBV6-5 to TRBJ2-7; 8 nucleotides agree with TRBD1. J lost 1 base, V lost 6 bases, and 8 bases had no gene match. Germline loops: CDR1 MNHEY, CDR2 SVGAGI. This CDR3 is 15 amino acids long. The CDR3 sequence: CASSHRQGTSYEQYF. The DNA of the CDR3 is TGTGCCAGCAGCCATCGACAGGGGACTTCCTACGAGCAGTACTTC.

The chain links TRBV7-2 to TRBJ2-3, with D possibly matching TRBD2 (5 bases). The CDR3 length is 14 residues. Trimming took off 3 bases at V and 4 bases at J, with 11 bases between the two ends. The germline CDR1 and CDR2 sequences are SGHTA and FQGNSA. The CDR3 here is CASSFGLLADTQYF. The DNA for the CDR3 is TGTGCCAGCAGCTTCGGACTTTTAGCAGATACGCAGTATTTT.

This clone was observed a single time. The chain has TRBV6-2 or TRBV6-3 and TRBJ2-7, with 15 bases lining up with TRBD2. The CDR3 extends over 16 amino acids. The germline CDR1 and CDR2 sequences are MNHEY and SVGEGT. The V and J ends lost 5 bases and 4 bases, in that order; junction bases with no gene match: 6. The CDR3 spells CASSGGTSGRLYEQYF. DNA of the CDR3: TGTGCCAGCAGTGGTGGGACTAGCGGGAGGTTGTACGAGCAGTACTTC.

V is TRBV15 and J is TRBJ1-2; the match to TRBD1 covers 10 bases. Looked up from germline, CDR1 is LNHNV and CDR2 is YYDKDF (reference sequence). This CDR3 spans 14 amino acids. V lost 1 base to trimming and J lost 8 bases; unmatched junction nucleotides: 4. The CDR3 reads CATSRGQGAGGYTF. In DNA form, the CDR3 reads TGTGCCACCAGCAGAGGACAGGGGGCTGGAGGCTACACCTTC.

The chain uses TRBV6-5 and TRBJ1-2; 8 bases agree with TRBD1. The trim removed 2 bases at V and 13 bases at J, leaving 9 bases unmatched. CDR1 and CDR2 from the germline V gene are MNHEY and SVGAGI. The CDR3 totals 13 residues. Written as DNA, the CDR3 is TGTGCCAGCAGTTACGCAGGGGGCTATTTTCCCACCTTC. Translation gives CASSYAGGYFPTF.

The chain joins TRBV5-5 to TRBJ1-1; 9 bases match TRBD1. The CDR3 totals 17 residues. The germline V gene has CDR1 SGHKS and CDR2 YYEKEE (reference sequence). V lost 4 bases and J lost 1; bases outside the gene matches: 11. The CDR3 DNA reads TGTGCCAGCAGCCGTAGGACAGGGGCCCTGGGGAACACTGAAGCTTTCTTT. Translation gives CASSRRTGALGNTEAFF.

This clone was seen only once. The chain links TRBV19 to TRBJ1-1; TRBD1 matches at 9 bases. The CDR3 length is 17 residues. Trimming took 3 bases from V and 1 from J; bases not matched to a gene: 9. Germline V gene sequence: CDR1 LNHDA, CDR2 SQIVND (reference sequence). The CDR3 sequence is CASSMGRGTGSNTEAFF. In DNA, the CDR3 is TGTGCCAGTAGTATGGGGAGGGGGACAGGGTCGAACACTGAAGCTTTCTTT.

The V call is TRBV7-9, the J call TRBJ1-1, with 8 bases that match TRBD1. The V gene end was trimmed by 5 bases and the J gene end by 3 bases; junction bases not matched to a gene: 8. CDR3 length: 15 residues. The V gene's germline CDR1 is SEHNR and CDR2 FQNEAQ (reference sequence). CDR3 nucleotide sequence: TGTGCCAGCAGCGACGGACAGGGACTTTACACTGAAGCTTTCTTT. It translates to CASSDGQGLYTEAFF.

The genes are TRBV7-9 and TRBJ2-1, with 15 bases matching TRBD2. The CDR3 spans 19 residues. V lost 3 bases to trimming and J lost 7 bases; unmatched junction nucleotides: 13. The germline V gene has CDR1 SEHNR and CDR2 FQNEAQ (reference sequence). This chain's CDR3 is CASSLGTSGGTTQLNEQFF. CDR3 nucleotides: TGTGCCAGCAGCTTGGGGACTAGCGGGGGGACTACCCAGCTTAATGAGCAGTTCTTC.